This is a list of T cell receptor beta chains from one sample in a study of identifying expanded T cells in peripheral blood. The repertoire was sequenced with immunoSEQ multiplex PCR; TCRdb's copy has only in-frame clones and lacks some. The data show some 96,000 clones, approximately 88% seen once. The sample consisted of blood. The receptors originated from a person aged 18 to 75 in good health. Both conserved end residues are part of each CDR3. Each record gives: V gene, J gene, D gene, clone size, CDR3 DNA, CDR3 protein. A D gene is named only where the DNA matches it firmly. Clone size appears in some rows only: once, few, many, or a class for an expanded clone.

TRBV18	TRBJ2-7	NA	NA	TGTGCCAGCTCACCAGCCGATACGGAGCAGTACTTC	CASSPADTEQYF
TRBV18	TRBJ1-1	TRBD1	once	TGTGCCAGCTCACCGAAACAGGGGGCTAACACTGAAGCTTTCTTT	CASSPKQGANTEAFF
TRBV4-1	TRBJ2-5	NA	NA	TGCGCCAGCAGCCAAGTTCGGGACTCTACCGAGACCCAGTACTTC	CASSQVRDSTETQYF
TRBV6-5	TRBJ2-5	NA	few	TGTGCCAGCAGTAAGGGACGCCAGGGAGAGACCCAGTACTTC	CASSKGRQGETQYF
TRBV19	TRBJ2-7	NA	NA	TGTGCCAGTAGTACTGACAGGCTAAGCTCCTACGAGCAGTACTTC	CASSTDRLSSYEQYF
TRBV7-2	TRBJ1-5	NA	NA	TGTGCCAGCAGCTTGGAGTCCAATCAGCCCCAGCATTTT	CASSLESNQPQHF
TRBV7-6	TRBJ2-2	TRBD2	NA	TGTGCCAGCAGCTACCTGTCTAGCGGGAGTGGTATCGGGGAGCTGTTTTTT	CASSYLSSGSGIGELFF
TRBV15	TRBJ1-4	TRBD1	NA	TGTGCCACCAGCAGAGGGGGATCCGGGACAGGGACTGAAAAACTGTTTTTT	CATSRGGSGTGTEKLFF
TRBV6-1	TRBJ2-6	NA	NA	TGTGCCAGCGATGTGAGGTCTGGGGCCAACGTCCTGACTTTC	CASDVRSGANVLTF
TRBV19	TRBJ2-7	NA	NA	TGTGCCAGTAGTATACTGGGGGGCAAGCCCTACGAGCAGTACTTC	CASSILGGKPYEQYF
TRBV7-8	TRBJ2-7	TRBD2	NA	TGTGCCAGCAGCTTAGGGGCTAGCGGGAGGAGGAACGAGCAGTACTTC	CASSLGASGRRNEQYF
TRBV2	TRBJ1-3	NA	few	TGTGCCAGCACGCCACAGGGAAACACCATATATTTT	CASTPQGNTIYF
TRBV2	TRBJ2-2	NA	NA	TGTGCCGCCATAGCGCTAACCGGGGAGCTGTTTTTT	CAAIALTGELFF
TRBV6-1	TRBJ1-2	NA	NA	TGTGCCAGCAGCCCGAACCCTAACTATGGCTACACCTTC	CASSPNPNYGYTF
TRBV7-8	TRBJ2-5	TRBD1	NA	TGTGCCAGCAGCCCAGGACAGGGGGAGACCCAGTACTTC	CASSPGQGETQYF
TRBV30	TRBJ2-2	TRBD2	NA	TGTGCCTGGAGTGCCCGCCGGGGGGCGGGAGGGCCAACCACCGGGGAGCTGTTTTTT	CAWSARRGAGGPTTGELFF
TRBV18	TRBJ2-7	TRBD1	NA	TGTGCCAGCTCACCACCGGGACAGAGATCCCACGAGCAGTACTTC	CASSPPGQRSHEQYF
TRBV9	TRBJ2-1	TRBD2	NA	TGTGCCAGTGGAGGCTCTAGCGGGATTAACAATGAGCAGTTCTTC	CASGGSSGINNEQFF
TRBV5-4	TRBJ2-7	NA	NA	TGTGCCAGCAGCTTCGAACAGGGAAACGAGCAGTACTTC	CASSFEQGNEQYF
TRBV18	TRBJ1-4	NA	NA	TGTGCCAGCTCACCACCGGGAGCGGGTAGGGAAGAAAAACTGTTTTTT	CASSPPGAGREEKLFF
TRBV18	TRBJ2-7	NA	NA	TGTGCCAGCTCAGCCCAGGGCCACGAGCAGTACTTC	CASSAQGHEQYF
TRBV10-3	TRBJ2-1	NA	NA	TGTGCCATCAGTGTGGACCCGGGGGCTGAGCAGTTCTTC	CAISVDPGAEQFF
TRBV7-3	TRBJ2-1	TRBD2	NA	TGTGCCAGCAGCTTAAGGTGGACTAGCTCTTACAATGAGCAGTTCTTC	CASSLRWTSSYNEQFF
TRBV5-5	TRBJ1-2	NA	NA	TGTGCCAGCAGCTTGAGAGACACCCTTAACTATGGCTACACCTTC	CASSLRDTLNYGYTF
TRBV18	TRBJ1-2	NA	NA	TGTGCCAGCTCACCCGTCGCAGCTTATGGCTACACCTTC	CASSPVAAYGYTF
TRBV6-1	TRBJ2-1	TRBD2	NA	TGTGCCAGCAGTGGGAGGGGGACTAGATTGGGTAATGAGCAGTTCTTC	CASSGRGTRLGNEQFF
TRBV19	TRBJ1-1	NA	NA	TGTGCCAGTAGTATGTCGTCGACAAGGGGCACTGAAGCTTTCTTT	CASSMSSTRGTEAFF